One and the same sample provided the 10 T cell receptor beta chains below, sequenced in a study of cytomegalovirus exposure and HLA in healthy donors. Researchers ran the PCR with 60 Vbeta and 13 Jbeta primers. The method was immunoSEQ multiplex PCR; TCRdb's version includes in-frame clones alone and lacks a portion of them. The repertoire has about 150,000 clones, roughly 85% of them found once; the top ten carry 1%. The sample was PBMCs. The source is a boy under 10 years old in good health and CMV-seronegative.

This sequence joins TRBV10-2 and TRBJ2-7, with TRBD2 as a possible D gene (6 bases). The germline gives CDR1 WSHSY, CDR2 SAAADI. The germline V and J ends were trimmed by 9 bases and 6 bases, with 15 bases remaining between them. The CDR3 sequence is 12 residues long. CDR3 in amino acids: CASRVGGPEQYF. The CDR3 nucleotides read TGCGCCAGTAGAGTCGGGGGACCCGAGCAGTACTTC.

The chain employs TRBV5-3 and TRBJ1-5, with TRBD1 as a possible D gene (6 bases). TRBV5-3 is an open reading frame, and its role is uncertain. Trimming pared 4 bases from V and 9 bases from J, leaving 17 bases between. The CDR3 sequence is 14 residues long. The CDR3 spells CARSGTGFMGPQHF. The CDR3 DNA sequence: TGTGCCAGAAGCGGTACAGGGTTCATGGGGCCCCAGCATTTT.

This sequence joins TRBV18 and TRBJ1-4; the D is unclear. The CDR3 loop spans 15 amino acids. CDR1 is KGHSH and CDR2 is LQKENI in the germline V gene. With 0 bases removed from V and 4 bases from J, the gap between germline ends came to 9 bases. DNA of the CDR3: TGTGCCAGCTCACCACCGGCAAGTTTTAATGAAAAACTGTTTTTT. It codes for CASSPPASFNEKLFF.

CDR3 amino acids: CAATRWTGGPLHF. The CDR3 DNA reads as TGTGCCGCCACCCGTTGGACCGGGGGACCCCTCCACTTT. J is TRBJ1-6 and V is TRBV2, with D tentatively TRBD1 (5 bases). Trimming left V 11 bases short and J 12 bases short, with 20 bases between. The germline V gene encodes CDR1 SNHLY and CDR2 FYNNEI. CDR3 length equals 13 residues.

This chain links TRBV5-1 with TRBJ1-2; TRBD1 matches at 8 bases. Looked up from germline, CDR1 is SGHRS and CDR2 is YFSETQ. Losses at the gene ends were 3 bases for V and 5 bases for J; bases not matched to a gene: 6. The CDR3 is 14 amino acids. In nucleotides, the CDR3 is TGCGCCAGCAGCTCCGGGACAGGACCTTATGGCTACACCTTC. The encoded protein is CASSSGTGPYGYTF. The full variable domain, rest sourced from reference TRBV5-1 and TRBJ1-2, is KAGVTQTPRYLIKTRGQQVTLSCSPISGHRSVSWYQQTPGQGLQFLFEYFSETQRNKGNFPGRFSGRQFSNSRSEMNVSTLELGDSALYLCASSSGTGPYGYTFGSGTRLTVV.

The chain couples TRBV5-5 to TRBJ2-2; a possible D gene is TRBD2 (6 bases). This CDR3 is 14 amino acids long. With 4 bases removed from V and 5 bases from J, the gap between germline ends came to 12 bases. Germline V CDR1 and CDR2: SGHKS, YYEKEE (reference sequence). The CDR3 DNA sequence: TGTGCCAGCAGCCTCAGGGAGGAGACCGGGGAGCTGTTTTTT. Translating it yields CASSLREETGELFF.

The chain uses TRBV10-3 and TRBJ2-3; 7 bases map to TRBD1. The CDR3 spans 14 residues. V lost 6 bases, J lost 1 base, and 4 bases stayed unmatched. The germline V gene encodes CDR1 ENHRY and CDR2 SYGVKD. This chain's CDR3 is CAIRATGGTDTQYF. CDR3 in DNA: TGTGCCATCAGGGCCACAGGGGGCACAGATACGCAGTATTTT.

This clone was seen a handful of times. The chain employs TRBV29-1 and TRBJ2-7, with 10 bases identical to TRBD1. Germline loops: CDR1 SQVTM, CDR2 ANQGSEA. Unmatched junction bases numbered 8, after V lost 6 bases and J lost 0 bases. This CDR3 comprises 15 residues. In DNA form, the CDR3 reads TGCAGCGTACTCAATTGGACAGGGGGCTCCTACGAGCAGTACTTC. Protein sequence: CSVLNWTGGSYEQYF.

The J gene is TRBJ2-2, the V gene TRBV4-1; D uncertain. The germline V and J ends were trimmed by 4 bases and 7 bases, with 13 bases remaining between them. In germline, CDR1 is MGHRA, CDR2 YSYEKL. This CDR3 has 14 amino acids. CDR3 sequence reads: CASSLTRPGGELFF. DNA for the CDR3: TGCGCCAGCAGCCTAACGCGTCCAGGCGGGGAGCTGTTTTTT.

The chain uses TRBV6-1 and TRBJ1-1; D perhaps matches TRBD1 (6 bases). This CDR3 is built from 14 residues. V lost 5 bases, J lost 2 bases, and 12 bases lay in between. The germline CDR1 and CDR2 sequences are MNHNS and SASEGT. CDR3 DNA sequence: TGTGCCAGCAGTACGGGACACTCAAACACTGAAGCTTTCTTT. This translates into CASSTGHSNTEAFF.